A single TCR beta chain is shown here with its context. The antigen remains unidentified. CD45RO-negative cells were positively selected for CCR7, leaving out terminally differentiated effector memory CD45RA+ cells. These data originate in a study of shared clonotypes between healthy human individuals. General study points: Naive subsets tended to show greater estimated richness than memory subsets.

Assay used: immunoSEQ multiplex PCR; TCRdb lists only in-frame clones, some missing. The sample shows about 2.2 million clones, 93% of them seen only once. Material for sequencing was naive CD8+ T cells from PBMCs. The source of this sequence is a man younger than 35 in good health. Some clones in this sample may be carry-over from other donors' samples.

The CDR3 spells CASSLGTGWMDTQYF. CDR3 DNA sequence: TGTGCCAGCAGCTTAGGGACAGGGTGGATGGATACGCAGTATTTT. V gene TRBV7-6 combines with J gene TRBJ2-3; 8 bases fit TRBD1. This CDR3 has 15 residues. Germline V gene data show CDR1 as SGHVS and CDR2 as FNYEAQ. After removal of 1 base from V and 6 bases from J, the junction contained 6 bases not matched to a gene.